This paragraph reports one T cell receptor beta chain. This clonotype was counted a few times. The clone's antigen remains unknown. No clone much larger than this one lies a single base away; base qualities are absent. This specimen comes from a study of T cell repertoires in cytomegalovirus infection (dated by TCRdb to the late 2010s). With regard to the full study: Because public TCR beta signatures pointed to carriage of CMV infection together with the matching HLA type, the HLA type of each donor mattered for the analysis.

Counted from cysteine to phenylalanine, this CDR3 has 13 amino acids. Just CDR3 DNA is preserved here, 39 bases in frame from base 1. Via the germline V gene, CDR1 is MNHEY and CDR2 SVGEGT. V and J are trimmed by 5 bases and 10 bases, and the gene matches miss 8 bases of the junction. Instrument on record: Illumina HiSeq 1500. Using fastp at Q25 and MiXCR, TCRdb reprocessed the public reads and kept productive beta chains. Rows are combined by CDR3 protein, so each entry shows the most common genes and DNA. This sample lists 200,000 to 300,000 distinct CDR3 sequences; over 9% were detected once. The ten largest clonotypes hold roughly 1.7% of the sample. Summary of the overall study and its limitations: The ex vivo response was dominated by HLA-C-restricted CMV-specific TCR beta clonotypes, which also provided the single most frequent clonotype in two of eight donors. In both this cohort and an independent roughly 350-donor cohort, the cumulative frequency of public TCR beta family members distinguished carriers of CMV infection plus the relevant HLA type.

The receptor's source is a human donor in good health (CMV status not recorded). Some clones in this sample may be carry-over from other donors' samples. Here the chain combines TRBV6-2 or TRBV6-3 and TRBJ2-1; the central 7 bases match TRBD2. The source material was PBMCs. The CDR3 in this case is CASSGLAEREQFF. The DNA reads TGTGCCAGCAGTGGTCTAGCGGAGCGAGAGCAGTTCTTC.